This passage covers 8 T cell receptor beta chains from one sample sequenced in a study of cytomegalovirus exposure and HLA in healthy donors. It was with 60 Vbeta and 13 Jbeta primers that the PCR ran. The method was immunoSEQ multiplex PCR; TCRdb's version includes in-frame clones alone and lacks a portion of them. The table records approximately 140,000 clones, around 80% of them present only once. Sequenced input: PBMCs. These receptors were obtained from a male donor in good health and CMV-seronegative.

A few counts support this clone. The chain has TRBV12-5 and TRBJ1-1; perhaps TRBD1 as D (6 bases). Per the germline V gene, CDR1 is LGHNT and CDR2 is FRNRAP. This CDR3 spans 15 amino acids. V was shortened by 1 base and J by 1 base, with 10 bases between the two germline ends. CDR3 DNA sequence: TGTGCTAGTGGTTTGGCGGGGGGCGGGAACACTGAAGCTTTCTTT. Translating it yields CASGLAGGGNTEAFF.

The chain uses TRBV4-3 and TRBJ2-1, with D perhaps matching TRBD1 (5 bases). Per the germline V gene, CDR1 is LGHNA and CDR2 is YSLEER. CDR3 size: 16 residues. Trimming removed 0 bases from V and 0 bases from J, with 9 bases in between. The DNA of the CDR3 is TGCGCCAGCAGCCAAGATGGGCAGGGCTCCTACAATGAGCAGTTCTTC. Protein product: CASSQDGQGSYNEQFF.

The count of this clone is one. The chain uses TRBV7-2 and TRBJ2-5; D remains unclear. The V and J ends lost 0 bases and 5 bases respectively, with 10 bases between them. The CDR3 has 14 amino acids. The V gene's germline CDR1 is SGHTA and CDR2 FQGNSA. In DNA form, the CDR3 reads TGTGCCAGCAGCTTAGCTTTGGTCGCGGAGACCCAGTACTTC. Amino acid sequence: CASSLALVAETQYF.

This chain's CDR3 is CASSSQRGAGGDRNTIYF. CDR3 coding DNA: TGTGCCAGCAGCTCCCAACGGGGAGCAGGCGGCGATCGAAACACCATATATTTT. This chain connects TRBV7-8 to TRBJ1-3; D is undetermined. V shed 4 bases and J shed 5 bases, with 24 bases lying between them. The CDR3 has 18 amino acids. Per germline, CDR1 SGHVS and CDR2 FQNEAQ. The full variable domain, in which reference TRBV7-8 and TRBJ1-3 provide the parts outside the CDR3, is GAGVSQSPRYKVAKRGQDVALRCDPISGHVSLFWYQQALGQGPEFLTYFQNEAQLDKSGLPSDRFFAERPEGSVSTLKIQRTQQEDSAVYLCASSSQRGAGGDRNTIYFGEGSWLTVV.

V gene TRBV4-1 combines with J gene TRBJ1-5; D may be TRBD1 (5 bases). The V gene lost 0 bases and the J gene lost 3 bases, with 12 bases spanning the gap. The length of the CDR3 is 16 residues. Germline lookup yields CDR1 MGHRA and CDR2 YSYEKL. Here the CDR3 reads CASSQDEAGINQPQHF. As DNA, the CDR3 is TGCGCCAGCAGCCAAGATGAGGCAGGGATCAATCAGCCCCAGCATTTT.

J is TRBJ1-1 and V is TRBV7-2, with TRBD1 matching over 8 bases. The germline V gene encodes CDR1 SGHTA and CDR2 FQGNSA. J was trimmed by 3 bases and V by 5 bases; bases with no gene match: 8. The CDR3 totals 15 residues. In DNA, the CDR3 is TGTGCCAGCAGCCGATCGTTGACAGGGGACACTGAAGCTTTCTTT. Amino acid sequence: CASSRSLTGDTEAFF.

J is TRBJ1-2 and V is TRBV6-1; the D is unclear. This CDR3 contains 12 residues. The germline CDR1 and CDR2 sequences are MNHNS and SASEGT. The V end was cut by 3 bases, the J end by 4 bases, with 6 bases between. The CDR3 bases are TGTGCCAGCAGTGAGTCACTCTATGGCTACACCTTC. It is translated as CASSESLYGYTF.

The chain is built from TRBV7-2 and TRBJ1-2; possible D gene TRBD1, 6 bases. V dropped 1 base and J dropped 1 base, with 19 bases sitting between them. This CDR3 is 18 amino acids long. Looked up from germline, CDR1 is SGHTA and CDR2 is FQGNSA. CDR3 loop: CASSLGGGGGARNYGYTF. In nucleotides, the CDR3 is TGTGCCAGCAGCTTAGGAGGGGGGGGAGGGGCGCGTAACTATGGCTACACCTTC.